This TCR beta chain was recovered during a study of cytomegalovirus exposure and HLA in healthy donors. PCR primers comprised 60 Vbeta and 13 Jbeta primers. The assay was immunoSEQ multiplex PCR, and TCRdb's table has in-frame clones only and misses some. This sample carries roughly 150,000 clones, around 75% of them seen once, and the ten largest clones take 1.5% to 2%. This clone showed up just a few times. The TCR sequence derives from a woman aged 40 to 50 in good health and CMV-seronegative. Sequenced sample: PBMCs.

The CDR3 DNA is TGTGCCAGCAGTTACTTCGACAGGGGCTACGAGCAGTACTTC. Its translation is CASSYFDRGYEQYF. V usage is TRBV6-5 and J usage is TRBJ2-7; TRBD1 agrees at 8 bases. The ends lost 1 base at V and 3 bases at J; junction bases unmatched: 2. In germline, CDR1 is MNHEY, CDR2 SVGAGI. The CDR3 length is 14 residues.